These 16 T cell receptor beta chains share one sample of origin, sequenced in a study of CD8 T cells in Susac syndrome. It was with random hexamers that roughly 0.45 to 1 ug RNA was reverse transcribed. MiXCR was run by TCRdb on the immunoSEQ multiplex PCR reads, yielding one entry per CDR3 protein. Altogether some 120,000 distinct CDR3 sequences are present, nearly 95% being singletons, with the ten largest covering roughly 0.12%. Sample: CD4+ T cells from PBMCs. The receptors here all came from a human donor in good health.

V is TRBV7-2 and J is TRBJ2-5; TRBD2 agrees at 7 bases. The CDR3 is made up of 14 amino acids. Germline trimming cut 1 base from V and 10 bases from J; bases unmatched to any gene: 9. Germline lookup yields CDR1 SGHTA and CDR2 FQGNSA. This CDR3 is CASSLGRERGGQYF. In DNA form, the CDR3 reads TGTGCCAGCAGCTTAGGGCGGGAGCGGGGTGGCCAGTACTTC.

The rearrangement uses TRBV7-2 and TRBJ2-7; TRBD2 agrees at 7 bases. The CDR3 covers 14 residues. With 5 bases clipped from V and 0 bases from J, the junction kept 4 bases outside the gene matches. Germline V lookup: CDR1 SGHTA, CDR2 FQGNSA. The CDR3 DNA follows: TGTGCCAGCAGCGCAGGACTAGGCTCCTACGAGCAGTACTTC. Its protein is CASSAGLGSYEQYF.

The chain links TRBV30 to TRBJ2-2; tentatively, D is TRBD1 (6 bases). V lost 7 bases and J lost 0, with 9 bases in between. The CDR3 runs 13 residues. Germline assignment: CDR1 GTSNPN and CDR2 SVGIG (reference sequence). CDR3 amino acids: CAFGTSNTGELFF. The CDR3 nucleotides are TGTGCCTTTGGGACATCGAACACCGGGGAGCTGTTTTTT.

The chain has TRBV9 and TRBJ2-3; D is unclear. The CDR3 covers 12 residues. The V end lost 5 bases, the J end lost 6 bases, and 10 bases lay between the germline ends. Germline V lookup: CDR1 SGDLS, CDR2 YYNGEE. The CDR3 region has the DNA TGTGCCAGCAGGCCCGGTGTGGATACGCAGTATTTT. This encodes CASRPGVDTQYF.

Written as DNA, the CDR3 is TGTGCCAGCAGTCCAGGAGGAAACTATGGCTACACCTTC. It specifies CASSPGGNYGYTF. J is TRBJ1-2 and V is TRBV3-1; no reliable D call. The germline gives CDR1 LGHDT, CDR2 YNNKEL (reference sequence). Deletions cut 6 bases from V and 2 bases from J, with 10 bases between. The CDR3 length is 13 residues. The full variable domain, completed using reference TRBV3-1 and TRBJ1-2, is DTAVSQTPKYLVTQMGNDKSIKCEQNLGHDTMYWYKQDSKKFLKIMFSYNNKELIINETVPNRFSPKSPDKAHLNLHINSLELGDSAVYFCASSPGGNYGYTFGSGTRLTVV.

V and J are TRBV19 and TRBJ2-6; D possibly corresponds to TRBD1 (5 bases). The germline gives CDR1 LNHDA, CDR2 SQIVND (reference sequence). Trimming pared 10 bases from V and 2 bases from J, leaving 12 bases between. The CDR3 has 14 residues. This CDR3 is CATRATAGANVLTF. In DNA form, the CDR3 reads TGTGCCACTAGGGCGACAGCTGGGGCCAACGTCCTGACTTTC.

The chain is built from TRBV10-3 and TRBJ2-1, with a possible D match to TRBD2 (6 bases). This CDR3 comprises 16 residues. V was pared by 8 bases and J by 0 bases, with 17 bases between. Looked up from germline, CDR1 is ENHRY and CDR2 is SYGVKD. CDR3 coding DNA: TGTGCCATCTCCTCTAGGGACTCCTCCTCCTACAATGAGCAGTTCTTC. It codes for CAISSRDSSSYNEQFF.

This chain links TRBV29-1 with TRBJ2-7; 10 bases are shared with TRBD2. In germline, CDR1 is SQVTM, CDR2 ANQGSEA. CDR3 size: 13 residues. Trimming removed 7 bases from V and 4 bases from J; junction bases left unmatched: 7. The CDR3 nucleotides are TGCAGCGGTCGGACTAGCGGAAAGTACGAGCAGTACTTC. It encodes CSGRTSGKYEQYF.

The J gene is TRBJ1-5, the V gene TRBV12-3 or TRBV12-4, with 12 bases identical to TRBD1. V gave up 2 bases and J gave up 6 bases; unmatched junction bases: 2. This CDR3 region has 15 residues. CDR3 nucleotide sequence: TGTGCCAGCAGTTTATTGGGACAGGGGGCTCAGCCCCAGCATTTT. Amino acids: CASSLLGQGAQPQHF.

The chain links TRBV29-1 to TRBJ2-5; D is uncertain. The length of the CDR3 is 10 residues. Germline loops: CDR1 SQVTM, CDR2 ANQGSEA. V was pared by 4 bases and J by 7 bases, with 7 bases between. CDR3 bases: TGCAGCGTTGGGGCGCCGACCCAGTACTTC. Protein product: CSVGAPTQYF.

This chain connects TRBV29-1 to TRBJ1-5, with D tentatively TRBD1 (6 bases). V was cut by 6 bases and J by 3 bases, with 9 bases left in between. Germline V gene sequence: CDR1 SQVTM, CDR2 ANQGSEA. This CDR3 spans 12 amino acids. The CDR3: CSVGGYNQPQHF. The CDR3 DNA reads as TGCAGCGTCGGGGGCTACAATCAGCCCCAGCATTTT.

V and J are TRBV23-1 and TRBJ2-2; a weak D match, TRBD1 (6 bases). TRBV23-1 has ORF status, its function being uncertain. CDR3 length equals 16 residues. With 0 bases removed from V and 4 bases from J, the gap between germline ends came to 12 bases. The chain's CDR3 is CASSQSPQGSTGELFF. The DNA for the CDR3 is TGCGCCAGCAGTCAATCCCCCCAGGGGTCCACCGGGGAGCTGTTTTTT.

V gene TRBV29-1 combines with J gene TRBJ2-1, with 10 bases lining up with TRBD2. J lost 7 bases, V lost 7 bases, and 10 bases had no gene match. Germline values: CDR1 SQVTM, CDR2 ANQGSEA. The CDR3 has 14 amino acids. The CDR3 DNA reads as TGCAGCGACTTATTAGCGGGAGGTAGTAATGAGCAGTTCTTC. Translation gives CSDLLAGGSNEQFF.

The V call is TRBV27, the J call TRBJ2-3; 7 bases are shared with TRBD1. The ends lost 2 bases at V and 4 bases at J; junction bases unmatched: 6. The germline CDR1 and CDR2 sequences are MNHEY and SMNVEV (reference sequence). The CDR3 consists of 15 residues. The CDR3 loop reads CASSLRRQGPDTQYF. DNA of the CDR3: TGTGCCAGCAGTTTACGAAGACAGGGCCCAGATACGCAGTATTTT.

V usage is TRBV4-2 and J usage is TRBJ2-1; the D gene is possibly TRBD2 (6 bases). The germline gives CDR1 LGHNA, CDR2 YNFKEQ. This CDR3 comprises 17 residues. Trimming took 3 bases from V and 0 from J, leaving 15 bases between them. The CDR3 bases are TGTGCCAGCAGCCATCAACCTAGCGCCAGCTCCTACAATGAGCAGTTCTTC. This gives the protein CASSHQPSASSYNEQFF.

The chain has TRBV29-1 and TRBJ2-1; 9 bases agree with TRBD2. V trimming: 5 bases; J trimming: 2 bases; junction bases outside the gene matches: 7. CDR1 and CDR2 from the germline V gene are SQVTM and ANQGSEA. This CDR3 has 15 amino acids. The CDR3 bases are TGCAGCGTTAATCCTAGCGGGACCACCTACAATGAGCAGTTCTTC. This encodes CSVNPSGTTYNEQFF.